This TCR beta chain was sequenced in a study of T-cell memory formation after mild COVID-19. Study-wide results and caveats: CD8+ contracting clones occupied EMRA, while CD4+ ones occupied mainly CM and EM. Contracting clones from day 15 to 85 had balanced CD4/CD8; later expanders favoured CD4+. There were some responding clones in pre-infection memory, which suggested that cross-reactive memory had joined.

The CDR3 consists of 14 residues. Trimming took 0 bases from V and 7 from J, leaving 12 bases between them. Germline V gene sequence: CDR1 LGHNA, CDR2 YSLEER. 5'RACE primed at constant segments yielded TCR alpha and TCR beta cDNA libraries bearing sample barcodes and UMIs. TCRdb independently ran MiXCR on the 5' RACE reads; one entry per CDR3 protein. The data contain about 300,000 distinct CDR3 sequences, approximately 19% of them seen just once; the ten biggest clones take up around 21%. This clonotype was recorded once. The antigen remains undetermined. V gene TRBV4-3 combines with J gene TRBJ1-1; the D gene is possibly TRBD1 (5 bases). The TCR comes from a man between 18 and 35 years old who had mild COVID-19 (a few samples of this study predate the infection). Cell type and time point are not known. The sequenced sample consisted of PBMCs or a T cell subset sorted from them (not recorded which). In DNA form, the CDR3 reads TGCGCCAGCAGCCAAGAGAGGGGAGCGAATGAAGCTTTCTTT. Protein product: CASSQERGANEAFF.